The sample holds many counts of the clone carrying this T cell receptor beta chain. The record originates from a study of T-cell memory formation after mild COVID-19. Each CDR3 protein gets one entry after TCRdb re-called the 5' RACE reads with MiXCR. This sample has around 310,000 distinct CDR3 sequences; 14% occur once, and the top ten carry roughly 21%. The CDR3 contains 10 residues. The V and J ends lost 6 bases and 3 bases respectively, with 6 bases between them. Germline lookup yields CDR1 SQVTM and CDR2 ANQGSEA. This sequence joins TRBV29-1 and TRBJ2-7; D is ambiguous. Sequenced input: PBMCs or a T cell subset sorted from them (not recorded which). The TCR sequence derives from a man younger than 30 who had mild COVID-19 (a few samples of this study predate the infection). Cell type and time point are not known. The DNA of the CDR3 is TGCAGCGTCCCCGACTACGAGCAGTACGTC. Translating it yields CSVPDYEQYV.